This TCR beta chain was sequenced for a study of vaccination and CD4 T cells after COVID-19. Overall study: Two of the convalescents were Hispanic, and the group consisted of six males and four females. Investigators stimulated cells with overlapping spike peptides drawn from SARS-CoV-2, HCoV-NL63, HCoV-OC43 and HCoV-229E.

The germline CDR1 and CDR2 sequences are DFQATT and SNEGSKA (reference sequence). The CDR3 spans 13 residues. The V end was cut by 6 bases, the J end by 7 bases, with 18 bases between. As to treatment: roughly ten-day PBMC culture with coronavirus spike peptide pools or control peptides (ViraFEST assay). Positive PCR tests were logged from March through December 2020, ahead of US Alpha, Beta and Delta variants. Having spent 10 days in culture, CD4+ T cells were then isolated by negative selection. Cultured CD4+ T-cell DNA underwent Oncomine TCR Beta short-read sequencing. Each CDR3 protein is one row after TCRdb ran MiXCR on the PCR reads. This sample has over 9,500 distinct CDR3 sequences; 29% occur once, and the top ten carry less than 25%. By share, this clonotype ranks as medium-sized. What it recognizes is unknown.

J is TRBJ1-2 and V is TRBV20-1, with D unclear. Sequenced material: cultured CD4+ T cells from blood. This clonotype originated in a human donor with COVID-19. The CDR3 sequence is CSAIATGFAGYTF. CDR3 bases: TGCAGTGCCATAGCGACGGGGTTTGCTGGCTACACCTTC.